This T cell receptor (beta chain) came from a study of CD8 T cells in ankylosing spondylitis. Study-wide points: Ankylosing spondylitis blood appeared to carry a characteristic TCR beta motif of several highly homologous variants. There was reportedly significant enrichment of clones that were disease-linked in matched ankylosing spondylitis synovial fluid.

Ten or more counts support this clonotype. Its antigen remains unidentified. For TCR beta, libraries came from quantitative 5'-RACE with molecular barcodes. TCRdb used MiXCR to reprocess the 5' RACE reads, holding one entry per CDR3 protein. The table includes fewer than 250,000 distinct CDR3 sequences, 10% to 13% detected once. Sequenced sample: blood, either unsorted or a sorted T cell fraction (not recorded which). The TCR sequence derives from a male donor with ankylosing spondylitis or in good health (not recorded which).

CDR3 DNA sequence: TGTGCCAGCAGCTTGGTGTGGGCCGGGGAGCTGTTTTTT. Amino acid sequence: CASSLVWAGELFF. This chain uses TRBV5-6 with TRBJ2-2; no firm D call. Germline assignment: CDR1 SGHDT and CDR2 YYEEEE. The CDR3 runs to 13 residues. Trimming pared 0 bases from V and 6 bases from J, leaving 6 bases between. Full variable domain (remainder filled in from reference TRBV5-6 and TRBJ2-2): DAGVTQSPTHLIKTRGQQVTLRCSPKSGHDTVSWYQQALGQGPQFIFQYYEEEERQRGNFPDRFSGHQFPNYSSELNVNALLLGDSALYLCASSLVWAGELFFGEGSRLTVL.